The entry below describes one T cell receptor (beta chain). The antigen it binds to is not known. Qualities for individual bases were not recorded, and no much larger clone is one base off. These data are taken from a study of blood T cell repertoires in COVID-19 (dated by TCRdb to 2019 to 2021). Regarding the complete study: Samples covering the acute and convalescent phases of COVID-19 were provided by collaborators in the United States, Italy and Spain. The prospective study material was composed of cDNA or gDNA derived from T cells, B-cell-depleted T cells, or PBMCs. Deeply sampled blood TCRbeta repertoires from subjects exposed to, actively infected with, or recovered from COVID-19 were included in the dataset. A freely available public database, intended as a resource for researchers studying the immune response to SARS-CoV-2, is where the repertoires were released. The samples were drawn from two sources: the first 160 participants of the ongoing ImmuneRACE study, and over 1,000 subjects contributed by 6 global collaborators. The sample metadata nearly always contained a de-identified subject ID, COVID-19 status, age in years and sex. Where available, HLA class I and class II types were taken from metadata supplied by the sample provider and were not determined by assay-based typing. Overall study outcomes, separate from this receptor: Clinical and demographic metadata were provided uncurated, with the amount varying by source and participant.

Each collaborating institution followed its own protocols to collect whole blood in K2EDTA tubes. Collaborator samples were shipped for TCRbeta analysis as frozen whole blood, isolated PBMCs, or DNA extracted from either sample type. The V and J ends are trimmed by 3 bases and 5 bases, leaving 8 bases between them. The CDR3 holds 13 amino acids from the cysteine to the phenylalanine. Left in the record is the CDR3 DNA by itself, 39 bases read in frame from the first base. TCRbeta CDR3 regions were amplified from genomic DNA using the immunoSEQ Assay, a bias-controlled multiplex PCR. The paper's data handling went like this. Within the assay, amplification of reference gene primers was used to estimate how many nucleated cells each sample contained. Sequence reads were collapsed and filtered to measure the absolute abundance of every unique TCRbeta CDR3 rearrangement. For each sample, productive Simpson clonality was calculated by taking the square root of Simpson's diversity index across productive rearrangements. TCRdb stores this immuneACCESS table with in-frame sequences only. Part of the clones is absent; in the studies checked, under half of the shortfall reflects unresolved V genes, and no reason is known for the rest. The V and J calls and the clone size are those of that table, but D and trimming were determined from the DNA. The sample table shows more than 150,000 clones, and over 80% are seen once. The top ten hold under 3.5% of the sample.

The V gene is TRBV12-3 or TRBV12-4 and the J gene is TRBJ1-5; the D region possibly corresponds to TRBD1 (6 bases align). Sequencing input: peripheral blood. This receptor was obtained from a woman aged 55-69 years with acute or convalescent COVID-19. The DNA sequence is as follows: TGTGCCAGCAGTTTCCAGGGGCATCAGCCCCAGCATTTT. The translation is CASSFQGHQPQHF.